The clone carrying this T cell receptor (beta chain) was seen a few times. Its antigen is as yet unknown. This sample stems from a study of identical twins. A universal primer site arose from template switching, and cDNA bore unique molecular identifiers. In TCRdb, the 5' RACE reads were re-called with MiXCR into one record per CDR3 protein. Here the sample spans hundreds of thousands of distinct CDR3 sequences, about 22% being singletons. Germline loops: CDR1 LNHNV, CDR2 YYDKDF (reference sequence). The CDR3 runs to 12 residues. Trimming shortened V by 3 bases and J by 8 bases, and 10 bases separated the two germline ends. General study results and limits: Invariant cells of the MAIT and iNKT types might have partly distorted the zero-insertion analyses.

This sample also appeared in a second study, on yellow fever vaccine responses in identical twins.

The sequence came from a young woman in good health. Sequences were obtained from CD4+ T cells sorted from blood. The chain carries TRBV15 and TRBJ1-2; no clear D. DNA of the CDR3: TGTGCCACCAGCAGGGAAGAAGCGGGCTACACCTTC. Translated: CATSREEAGYTF.